This section outlines one T cell receptor (beta chain) sequence together with its context. Antigen specificity is unknown. TCRdb's table, derived via immunoSEQ multiplex PCR, lists solely in-frame clones and lacks some. Of about 34,000 clones in the sample, 87% were seen once. Per germline, CDR1 MNHNS and CDR2 SASEGT. V was shortened by 5 bases and J by 0 bases, with 13 bases between the two germline ends. This CDR3 spans 15 amino acids. This specimen comes from a study of a mutant IDH1 vaccine in newly diagnosed glioma. Time point defined: week 47, end of study. One vaccine dose held 300 ug of mutant IDH1 20-mer peptide and came with topical imiquimod.

This rearrangement joins TRBV6-1 to TRBJ1-2; a weak D match, TRBD1 (6 bases). Material: PBMCs, obtained from a glioma patient whose treatment included an IDH1 peptide vaccine. This clonotype was obtained from a woman in her 30s with glioma. The CDR3 nucleotides are TGTGCCAGCAGTCCAATACAGGGCACTAACTATGGCTACACCTTC. This encodes CASSPIQGTNYGYTF.